The present TCR beta chain was sequenced within a study of CD8+CD57+ T cells in acquired aplastic anemia. The table lists this clonotype with a count of one. Its antigen is unknown. A much larger clone differs by one base, so this may be a read error. CDR3 and TCR beta VDJ profiling relied on genomic DNA as the template. TCRdb analysed the reads with MiXCR anew, one entry per CDR3 protein. The sample records about 220,000 distinct CDR3 sequences, 30% to 40% being singletons. Overall study results and limits: Roughly 28 was the count of CD8+ CDR3 sequences that patients shared with controls.

The CDR3 contains 13 residues. V was cut by 6 bases and J by 6 bases, with 14 bases left in between. The V gene's germline CDR1 is KGHDR and CDR2 SFDVKD. This TCR was sampled from a human donor in good health, serving as a control. Specimen: sorted CD4+, CD8+, or CD8+CD57+ T cells (not recorded which) from PBMCs. J is TRBJ2-7 and V is TRBV24-1, with D perhaps TRBD1 (5 bases). CDR3 nucleotide sequence: TGTGCCACCAGTTTATCAGGGTTGGGCGAGCAGTACTTC. Translated, it gives CATSLSGLGEQYF.